This is a list of T cell receptor beta chains from one sample in a study of T-cell reconstitution after alpha-beta-depleted transplantation in children. TCRdb recomputed calls from the PCR reads with MiXCR, one row per CDR3 protein. The sample has 40,000 to 55,000 distinct CDR3 sequences, around 9.2% seen once; the top ten hold 27%. Here the sequenced sample was PBMCs, mostly from graft donor cells, taken 60 days after TCRalphabeta/CD19-depleted stem cell transplant. The receptors come from a male patient between 2 and 10 years old who had a stem cell transplant for chronic granulomatous disease, so the T cells may come from the graft donor. Each CDR3 is given with its conserved first and last residue. The order of the fields is D gene, clone size, J gene, V gene, CDR3 DNA, CDR3 protein. D genes are given only for firm matches. The size entry is marked missing in some rows and otherwise reads once, few, many or a size class.

d_call: -
clone_size: many
j_call: TRBJ1-1
v_call: TRBV20-1
cdr3_nt: TGCAGTGCTAGAGATATCTCCGGCAGTATGAACACTGAAGCTTTCTTT
cdr3_aa: CSARDISGSMNTEAFF

d_call: -
clone_size: many
j_call: TRBJ2-1
v_call: TRBV20-1
cdr3_nt: TGCAGTGCTAGAGATCCTGTGCCCGGGGCCAATGAGCAGTTCTTC
cdr3_aa: CSARDPVPGANEQFF

d_call: -
clone_size: many
j_call: TRBJ2-5
v_call: TRBV3-1
cdr3_nt: TGTGCCAGCAGCCATTCGTGGGACTCGCCGGGGGAGACCCAGTACTTC
cdr3_aa: CASSHSWDSPGETQYF

d_call: -
clone_size: many
j_call: TRBJ1-2
v_call: TRBV29-1
cdr3_nt: TGCAGCGTCTCGGGGACTAACTATGGCTACACCTTC
cdr3_aa: CSVSGTNYGYTF

d_call: -
clone_size: many
j_call: TRBJ2-7
v_call: TRBV29-1
cdr3_nt: TGCAGCGTTGAAAAGGTGGCAGGGTTATCCTACGAGCAGTACTTC
cdr3_aa: CSVEKVAGLSYEQYF

d_call: -
clone_size: many
j_call: TRBJ1-3
v_call: TRBV4-2
cdr3_nt: TGTGCCAGCAGCTATAGGGGATCCGGAAACACCATATATTTT
cdr3_aa: CASSYRGSGNTIYF

d_call: TRBD2
clone_size: -
j_call: TRBJ2-1
v_call: TRBV19
cdr3_nt: TGTGCCAGTAGTATCGGTAGCGGGGCGGGAGAGGATGAGCAGTTCTTC
cdr3_aa: CASSIGSGAGEDEQFF

d_call: -
clone_size: many
j_call: TRBJ2-1
v_call: TRBV28
cdr3_nt: TGTGCCAGCAGTTCGCGGTTCCCCTACAATGAGCAGTTCTTC
cdr3_aa: CASSSRFPYNEQFF

d_call: -
clone_size: many
j_call: TRBJ2-2
v_call: TRBV5-4
cdr3_nt: TGTGCCAGCAGCTGGGGGACGGAACAGGGAGGGGCCGGGGAGCTGTTTTTT
cdr3_aa: CASSWGTEQGGAGELFF

d_call: -
clone_size: -
j_call: TRBJ2-2
v_call: TRBV27
cdr3_nt: TGTGCCAGCAGTTTCTCCGGGGCCGGGGAGCTGTTTTTT
cdr3_aa: CASSFSGAGELFF

d_call: -
clone_size: -
j_call: TRBJ2-7
v_call: TRBV18
cdr3_nt: TGTGCCAGCTCACCCACTCAGGGCCGCTACGAGCAGTACTTC
cdr3_aa: CASSPTQGRYEQYF

d_call: -
clone_size: many
j_call: TRBJ1-1
v_call: TRBV20-1
cdr3_nt: TGCAGTGCTAGAGATCTGACACCGAACACTGAAGCTTTCTTT
cdr3_aa: CSARDLTPNTEAFF

d_call: -
clone_size: few
j_call: TRBJ2-1
v_call: TRBV28
cdr3_nt: TGTGCCAGCAGTTTAGGTGGCGGGATCTACAATGAGCAGTTCTTC
cdr3_aa: CASSLGGGIYNEQFF

d_call: -
clone_size: few
j_call: TRBJ1-2
v_call: TRBV29-1
cdr3_nt: TGCAGCGTTCCAAAAGGGGGAAAGGGCTACACCTTC
cdr3_aa: CSVPKGGKGYTF

d_call: -
clone_size: -
j_call: TRBJ1-5
v_call: TRBV3-1
cdr3_nt: TGTGCCAGCAGCCAGGGACATAGCAATCAGCCCCAGCATTTT
cdr3_aa: CASSQGHSNQPQHF

d_call: -
clone_size: -
j_call: TRBJ2-2
v_call: TRBV3-1
cdr3_nt: TGTGCCAGCAGCCAATTAATTCAGCGGCTTTCCTTCACCGGGGAGCTGTTTTTT
cdr3_aa: CASSQLIQRLSFTGELFF

d_call: -
clone_size: -
j_call: TRBJ2-5
v_call: TRBV7-2
cdr3_nt: TGTGCCAGCAGCTTTGTCAGGGTCGGAGAGACCCAGTACTTC
cdr3_aa: CASSFVRVGETQYF

d_call: -
clone_size: many
j_call: TRBJ2-3
v_call: TRBV12-3/TRBV12-4
cdr3_nt: TGTGCCAGCAAAAAATGGGGCGGATCTAGCACAGATACGCAGTATTTT
cdr3_aa: CASKKWGGSSTDTQYF

d_call: TRBD1
clone_size: many
j_call: TRBJ2-5
v_call: TRBV5-4
cdr3_nt: TGTGCCAGCAACCTACAGGGGGCGGGTCAAGAGACCCAGTACTTC
cdr3_aa: CASNLQGAGQETQYF

d_call: TRBD2
clone_size: many
j_call: TRBJ2-1
v_call: TRBV20-1
cdr3_nt: TGCAGTGCTACGGGTACTAGCGGGAGGTACGATGAGCAGTTCTTC
cdr3_aa: CSATGTSGRYDEQFF

d_call: -
clone_size: many
j_call: TRBJ1-1
v_call: TRBV27
cdr3_nt: TGTGCCAGCCTCGGGGGGGGTCGGAACACTGAAGCTTTCTTT
cdr3_aa: CASLGGGRNTEAFF

d_call: -
clone_size: many
j_call: TRBJ1-5
v_call: TRBV12-3/TRBV12-4
cdr3_nt: TGTGCCAGCAGTTTAGGGGATGGTCAGCCCCAGCATTTT
cdr3_aa: CASSLGDGQPQHF

d_call: TRBD1
clone_size: -
j_call: TRBJ2-5
v_call: TRBV29-1
cdr3_nt: TGCAGCGTAGGGACAGCCGGAGAGACCCAGTACTTC
cdr3_aa: CSVGTAGETQYF

d_call: -
clone_size: medium-sized
j_call: TRBJ2-7
v_call: TRBV7-2
cdr3_nt: TGTGCCAGCAGCTTATTGCCGGGTAAATACGAGCAGTACTTC
cdr3_aa: CASSLLPGKYEQYF

d_call: -
clone_size: many
j_call: TRBJ2-3
v_call: TRBV10-3
cdr3_nt: TGTGCCATCAAAAGGGGTGACACAGATACGCAGTATTTT
cdr3_aa: CAIKRGDTDTQYF

d_call: TRBD2
clone_size: many
j_call: TRBJ2-1
v_call: TRBV12-3/TRBV12-4
cdr3_nt: TGTGCCAGCAGTGCTATACTAGCGGGAGAGAAGGAGCAGTTCTTC
cdr3_aa: CASSAILAGEKEQFF

d_call: -
clone_size: many
j_call: TRBJ2-3
v_call: TRBV11-3
cdr3_nt: TGTGCCAGCAGAAGACTAGTTTCTAGCACAGATACGCAGTATTTT
cdr3_aa: CASRRLVSSTDTQYF

d_call: -
clone_size: medium-sized
j_call: TRBJ2-1
v_call: TRBV2
cdr3_nt: TGTGCCAGCAGCATGACAGACTACAATGAGCAGTTCTTC
cdr3_aa: CASSMTDYNEQFF

d_call: -
clone_size: many
j_call: TRBJ2-5
v_call: TRBV3-1
cdr3_nt: TGTGCCAGCAGCCAAGAGGGGATTAGGGAGACCCAGTACTTC
cdr3_aa: CASSQEGIRETQYF

d_call: -
clone_size: many
j_call: TRBJ1-1
v_call: TRBV20-1
cdr3_nt: TGCAGTGCTACGGACACTGAAGCTTTCTTT
cdr3_aa: CSATDTEAFF

d_call: -
clone_size: few
j_call: TRBJ1-5
v_call: TRBV4-1
cdr3_nt: TGCGCCAGCAGCCAATTTCAGCAGGGGCCCCAGCATTTT
cdr3_aa: CASSQFQQGPQHF

d_call: TRBD1
clone_size: few
j_call: TRBJ1-5
v_call: TRBV7-9
cdr3_nt: TGTGCCAGCAGCCCAGGGGGTCGAGACAATCAGCCCCAGCATTTT
cdr3_aa: CASSPGGRDNQPQHF

d_call: TRBD1
clone_size: many
j_call: TRBJ2-7
v_call: TRBV20-1
cdr3_nt: TGCAGTGCTAGGGCAGGGGGCGTATTCGACGAGCAGTACTTC
cdr3_aa: CSARAGGVFDEQYF

d_call: -
clone_size: many
j_call: TRBJ2-7
v_call: TRBV5-1
cdr3_nt: TGCGCCAGCAGCTGGGGACTGAAGCACTACGAGCAGTACTTC
cdr3_aa: CASSWGLKHYEQYF

d_call: -
clone_size: -
j_call: TRBJ2-7
v_call: TRBV20-1
cdr3_nt: TGCAGTGCTATCCGGTCGAGAGGGAGCTACGAGCAGTACTTC
cdr3_aa: CSAIRSRGSYEQYF

d_call: TRBD1
clone_size: few
j_call: TRBJ1-1
v_call: TRBV6-1
cdr3_nt: TGTGCCACGGGCAGGGGGCTCCTGAACACTGAAGCTTTCTTT
cdr3_aa: CATGRGLLNTEAFF

d_call: -
clone_size: few
j_call: TRBJ2-2
v_call: TRBV2
cdr3_nt: TGTGCCAGCAGTGAAAGCGGGACAGCTCTCTTCACCGGGGAGCTGTTTTTT
cdr3_aa: CASSESGTALFTGELFF

d_call: -
clone_size: many
j_call: TRBJ2-1
v_call: TRBV24-1
cdr3_nt: TGTGCCACCAGTGATTCCAGGGTATCGAATGAGCAGTTCTTC
cdr3_aa: CATSDSRVSNEQFF

d_call: -
clone_size: -
j_call: TRBJ1-1
v_call: TRBV6-6
cdr3_nt: TGTGCCAGCAGTTACAGGGGTTTCACTGAAGCTTTCTTT
cdr3_aa: CASSYRGFTEAFF

d_call: -
clone_size: -
j_call: TRBJ2-7
v_call: TRBV7-9
cdr3_nt: TGTGCCAGCAGCTTAGCTCGGTTAGGACCGGAACGTTACGAGCAGTCCTTC
cdr3_aa: CASSLARLGPERYEQSF

d_call: -
clone_size: -
j_call: TRBJ2-7
v_call: TRBV27
cdr3_nt: TGTGCCAGCAGTTCGGCAGGGGCCGCCTCCTACGAGCAGTACTTC
cdr3_aa: CASSSAGAASYEQYF

d_call: -
clone_size: many
j_call: TRBJ2-3
v_call: TRBV18
cdr3_nt: TGTGCCAGCTCACGGTCCACAGATACGCAGTATTTT
cdr3_aa: CASSRSTDTQYF

d_call: TRBD1
clone_size: many
j_call: TRBJ1-2
v_call: TRBV9
cdr3_nt: TGTGCCAGCAGCGGAGGGGACAGGGTTGGTGGCTACACCTTC
cdr3_aa: CASSGGDRVGGYTF

d_call: -
clone_size: many
j_call: TRBJ1-5
v_call: TRBV28
cdr3_nt: TGTGCCAGCAGTTCCCGTCAACATAGCAATCAGCCCCAGCATTTT
cdr3_aa: CASSSRQHSNQPQHF

d_call: -
clone_size: many
j_call: TRBJ1-2
v_call: TRBV25-1
cdr3_nt: TGTGCCAGCAGTGAATATATTCGAGGGGTTCGTCCTAACTATGGCTACACCTTC
cdr3_aa: CASSEYIRGVRPNYGYTF

d_call: -
clone_size: many
j_call: TRBJ2-2
v_call: TRBV6-2/TRBV6-3
cdr3_nt: TGTGCCAGCAGCTACGCGGGATTACACACCGGGGAGCTGTTTTTT
cdr3_aa: CASSYAGLHTGELFF

d_call: -
clone_size: medium-sized
j_call: TRBJ2-7
v_call: TRBV7-9
cdr3_nt: TGTGCCAGCAGCTTAGGGCTAGCTAGCTCCTACGAGCAGTACTTC
cdr3_aa: CASSLGLASSYEQYF

d_call: -
clone_size: few
j_call: TRBJ1-6
v_call: TRBV27
cdr3_nt: TGTGCCAGTCGGACCTTGAGCTCCTATAATTCACCCCTCCACTTT
cdr3_aa: CASRTLSSYNSPLHF

d_call: -
clone_size: many
j_call: TRBJ2-1
v_call: TRBV27
cdr3_nt: TGTGCCAGCAGTTTGAGGGTGAGCTCCTACAATGAGCAGTTCTTC
cdr3_aa: CASSLRVSSYNEQFF

d_call: -
clone_size: many
j_call: TRBJ2-1
v_call: TRBV20-1
cdr3_nt: TGCAGTGCTAGAACCCTGGGCTTCTCCTACAATGAGCAGTTCTTC
cdr3_aa: CSARTLGFSYNEQFF